Described below is a single TCR beta chain sequence and its context. Its antigen remains undetermined. Base qualities are not provided; no much larger clone lies one nucleotide away. This specimen belongs to a study of PD-1 blockade in mismatch repair-deficient tumors (dated by TCRdb to 2017 to 2019). Looking at the study overall: Between September 2013 and late 2016, the trial enrolled 86 consecutive patients with approximately 12 types of mismatch repair-deficient cancer, all of whom had received prior treatment and were progressing. Tumor-associated T cell clones were tracked in the peripheral blood of patients responding to PD-1 blockade by deep sequencing of TCR CDR3 regions. What the authors observed across the whole study: After pembrolizumab, tumor-resident clones, which were often undetectable in blood before treatment, expanded rapidly and then contracted, generally ahead of radiologic responses.

Mismatch repair deficiency was established in every enrolled patient by polymerase chain reaction or immunohistochemistry. Three patients who responded to pembrolizumab therapy underwent TCR sequencing. In the phase II trial, pembrolizumab PD-1 blockade was tested prospectively in advanced mismatch repair-deficient cancers, no matter which tissue of origin the cancers came from. Peripheral blood T cell samples were collected serially, before PD-1 blockade began and at several time points afterward. Blood sampling time points were reported as weeks after the first dose of pembrolizumab. The CDR3 measures 13 amino acids from cysteine to phenylalanine. Only CDR3 DNA remains: 39 bases, in frame from the first base. The germline V gene yields SGHRS for CDR1 and YFSETQ for CDR2. V gives up 0 bases and J gives up 1 base, and the segment between their germline ends measures 4 bases. Receptor amplification or capture employed the immunoSEQ multiplex PCR assay. The source is immuneACCESS, and TCRdb retained only in-frame sequences with V and J called. Part of the clones is not carried over; for the studies checked, unresolved V genes explain less than half of this, and the remainder is unexplained. The sample profile shows 120,000 or so clones; around 87% of them were found once. About 13% of the sample comes from the top ten.

The sample consisted of peripheral blood, taken 44 weeks after starting pembrolizumab. The sequence joins TRBV5-1 to TRBJ2-5; no D segment can be confidently identified. The source is an adult with mismatch repair-deficient cancer. The CDR3 protein is CASSLDSQETQYF. The nucleotide sequence is given as TGCGCCAGCAGCTTGGACTCCCAAGAGACCCAGTACTTC.